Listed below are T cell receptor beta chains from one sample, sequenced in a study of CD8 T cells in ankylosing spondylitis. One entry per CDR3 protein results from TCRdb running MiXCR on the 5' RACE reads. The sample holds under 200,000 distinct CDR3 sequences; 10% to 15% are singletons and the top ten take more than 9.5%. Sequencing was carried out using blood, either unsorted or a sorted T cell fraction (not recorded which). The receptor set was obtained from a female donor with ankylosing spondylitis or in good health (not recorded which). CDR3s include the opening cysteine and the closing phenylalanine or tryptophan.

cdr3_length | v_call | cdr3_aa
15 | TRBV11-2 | CASSPGGREGFTQYF
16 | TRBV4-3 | CASSQIDRGTGGTQYF
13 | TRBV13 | CASSAAGVHTQYF
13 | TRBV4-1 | CASSQGSNRGYTF
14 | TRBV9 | CASSVDPGTKVQYF
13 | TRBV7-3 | CASSLWKDNEQFF
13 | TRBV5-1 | CASSPWVDRELFF
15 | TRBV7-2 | CASSFALAGNNEQFF
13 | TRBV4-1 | CASSYGGILRAFF
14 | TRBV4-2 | CASSQGWGRETQYF
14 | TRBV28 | CASRPGTVTYEQYF